The TCR beta chain described here comes from a study of T cells in Graves' hyperthyroidism and ophthalmopathy. Turning to the study itself: Peripheral blood samples were taken at initial diagnosis, prior to any treatment. The study, taken as a whole, reports: For ophthalmopathy, model prediction preceded onset by a median roughly 6.2 months. Blood shared most expanded thyroid clonotypes above 0.001.

Amplified regions were TCR beta CDR3 sequences from RNA transcripts. HTBI primers were employed in a first-round RT-PCR of the TCR CDR3. MiXCR, run by TCRdb on the multiplex PCR reads, gives a single entry per CDR3 protein. This sample carries 640,000 or so distinct CDR3 sequences, approximately 15% of them seen once, and the ten largest clones take roughly 6.9%. Ophthalmopathy patients had moderate-to-severe active disease, CAS ≥3, NOSPECS ≥4, and disease duration under 3 months. V gave up 2 bases and J gave up 6 bases, with 9 bases separating them. Germline CDR1 reads MNHEY; CDR2 reads SVGEGT. The CDR3 has 13 residues. This clonotype was recorded many times. What it binds is unknown.

The chain joins TRBV6-2 or TRBV6-3 to TRBJ2-3; D possibly corresponds to TRBD1 (5 bases). The sequenced material came from blood. The TCR originated in a woman under 30 with Graves' ophthalmopathy. The CDR3 protein is CASSYLQVDTQYF. The CDR3 DNA is TGTGCCAGCAGTTACCTACAGGTGGATACGCAGTATTTT.